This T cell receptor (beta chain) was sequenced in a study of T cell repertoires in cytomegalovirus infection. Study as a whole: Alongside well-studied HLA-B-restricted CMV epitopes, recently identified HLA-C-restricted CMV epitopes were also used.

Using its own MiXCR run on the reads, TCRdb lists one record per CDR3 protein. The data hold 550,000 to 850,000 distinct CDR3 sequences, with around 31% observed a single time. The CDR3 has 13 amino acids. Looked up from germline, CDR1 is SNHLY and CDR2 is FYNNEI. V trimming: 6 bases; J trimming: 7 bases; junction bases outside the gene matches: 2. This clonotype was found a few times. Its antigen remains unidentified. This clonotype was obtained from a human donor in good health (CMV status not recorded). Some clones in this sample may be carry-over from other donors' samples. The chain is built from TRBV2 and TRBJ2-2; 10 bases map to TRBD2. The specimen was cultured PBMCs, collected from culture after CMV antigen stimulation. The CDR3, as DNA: TGTGCCAGCAGGAGGACTAGCGGCGGGGAGCTGTTTTTT. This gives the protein CASRRTSGGELFF.